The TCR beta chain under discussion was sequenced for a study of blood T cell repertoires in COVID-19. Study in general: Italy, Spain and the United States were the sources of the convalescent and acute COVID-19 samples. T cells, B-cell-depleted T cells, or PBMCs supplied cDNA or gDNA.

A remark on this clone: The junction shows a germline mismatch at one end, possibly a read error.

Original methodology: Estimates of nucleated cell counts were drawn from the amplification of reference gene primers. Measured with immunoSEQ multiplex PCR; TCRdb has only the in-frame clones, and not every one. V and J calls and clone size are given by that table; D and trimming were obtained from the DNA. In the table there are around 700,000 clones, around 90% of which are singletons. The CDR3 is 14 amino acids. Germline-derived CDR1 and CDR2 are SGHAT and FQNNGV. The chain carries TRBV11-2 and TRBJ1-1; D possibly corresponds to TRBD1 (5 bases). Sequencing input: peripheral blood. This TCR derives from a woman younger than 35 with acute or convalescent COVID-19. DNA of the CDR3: TGTGCCAGCAGCTTACTGATGGGGCCAACTGCAGCTTTCTTT. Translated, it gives CASSLLMGPTAAFF.